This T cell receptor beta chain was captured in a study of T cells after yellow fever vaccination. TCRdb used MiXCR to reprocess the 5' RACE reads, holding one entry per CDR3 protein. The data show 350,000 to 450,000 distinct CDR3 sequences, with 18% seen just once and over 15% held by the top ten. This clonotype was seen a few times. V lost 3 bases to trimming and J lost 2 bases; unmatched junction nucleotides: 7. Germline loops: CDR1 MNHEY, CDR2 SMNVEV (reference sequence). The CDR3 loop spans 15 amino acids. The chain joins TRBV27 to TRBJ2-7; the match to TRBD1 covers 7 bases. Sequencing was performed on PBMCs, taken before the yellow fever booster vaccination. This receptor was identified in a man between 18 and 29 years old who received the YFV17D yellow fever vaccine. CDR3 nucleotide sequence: TGTGCCAGCAGTTTGCACAGGGGTGGCACCTACGAGCAGTACTTC. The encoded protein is CASSLHRGGTYEQYF.